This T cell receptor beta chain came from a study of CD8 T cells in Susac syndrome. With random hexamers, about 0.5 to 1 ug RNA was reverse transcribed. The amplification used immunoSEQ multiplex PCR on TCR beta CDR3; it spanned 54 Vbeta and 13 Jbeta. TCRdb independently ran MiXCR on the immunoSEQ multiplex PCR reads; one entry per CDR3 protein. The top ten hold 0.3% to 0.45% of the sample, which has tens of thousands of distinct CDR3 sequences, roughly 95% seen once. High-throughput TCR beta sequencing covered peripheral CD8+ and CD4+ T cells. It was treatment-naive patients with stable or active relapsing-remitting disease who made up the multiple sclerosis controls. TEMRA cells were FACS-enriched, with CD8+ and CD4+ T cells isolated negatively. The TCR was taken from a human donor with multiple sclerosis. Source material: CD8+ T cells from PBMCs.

The CDR3 is CASSLADRIGYTF. As DNA, the CDR3 is TGTGCCAGCAGCTTAGCAGACCGGATCGGCTACACCTTC. V usage is TRBV7-9 and J usage is TRBJ1-2; no clear D gene. This CDR3 comprises 13 residues. Germline V gene sequence: CDR1 SEHNR, CDR2 FQNEAQ (reference sequence). V was pared by 0 bases and J by 8 bases, with 10 bases between.